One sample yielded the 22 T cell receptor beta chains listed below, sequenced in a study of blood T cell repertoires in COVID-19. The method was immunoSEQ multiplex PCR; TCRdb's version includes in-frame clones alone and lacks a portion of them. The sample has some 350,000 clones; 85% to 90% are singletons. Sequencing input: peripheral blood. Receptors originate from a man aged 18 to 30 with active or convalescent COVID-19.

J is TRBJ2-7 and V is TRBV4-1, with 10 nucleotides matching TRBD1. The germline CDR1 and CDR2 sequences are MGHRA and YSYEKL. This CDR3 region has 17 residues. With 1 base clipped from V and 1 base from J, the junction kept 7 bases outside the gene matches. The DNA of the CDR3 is TGCGCCAGCAGCCAAGCCCCGACAGGGGGCCATTCCTACGAGCAGTACTTC. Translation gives CASSQAPTGGHSYEQYF.

The CDR3 region has the DNA TGCGCCAGCAGTCAATTAAGGGACAGGGGGCTAAACTATGGCTACACCTTC. The encoded protein is CASSQLRDRGLNYGYTF. The rearrangement uses TRBV23-1 and TRBJ1-2; 12 nucleotides agree with TRBD1. TRBV23-1 is reported as an ORF; its role is uncertain. Trimming at V came to 1 base and at J to 2 bases, leaving 5 bases not matched to a gene. The CDR3 is 17 amino acids.

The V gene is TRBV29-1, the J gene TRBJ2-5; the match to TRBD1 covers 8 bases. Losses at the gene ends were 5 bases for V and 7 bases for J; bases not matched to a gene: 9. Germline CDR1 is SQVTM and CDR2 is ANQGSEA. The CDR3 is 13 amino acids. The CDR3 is CSVRGQEAWTQYF. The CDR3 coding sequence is TGCAGCGTTCGGGGACAGGAGGCATGGACCCAGTACTTC.

In DNA form, the CDR3 reads TGTGCCATCAGTGCGACAGGGGTTGTTCAGCCCCAGCATTTT. Its translation is CAISATGVVQPQHF. The chain carries TRBV10-3 and TRBJ1-5, with 8 bases identical to TRBD1. Germline assignment: CDR1 ENHRY and CDR2 SYGVKD. The CDR3 contains 14 residues. The ends lost 4 bases at V and 6 bases at J; junction bases unmatched: 5.

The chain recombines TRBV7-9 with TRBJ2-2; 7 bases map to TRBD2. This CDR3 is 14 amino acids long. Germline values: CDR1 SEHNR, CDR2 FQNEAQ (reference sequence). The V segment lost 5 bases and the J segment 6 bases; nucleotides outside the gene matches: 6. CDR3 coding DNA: TGTGCCAGCAGCCAAAGCGGGGTGGCCGGGGAGCTGTTTTTT. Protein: CASSQSGVAGELFF.

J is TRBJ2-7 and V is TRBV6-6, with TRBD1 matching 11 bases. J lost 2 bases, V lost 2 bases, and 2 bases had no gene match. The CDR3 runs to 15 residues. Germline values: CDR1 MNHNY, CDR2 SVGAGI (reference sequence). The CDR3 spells CASSYGGQGAYEQYF. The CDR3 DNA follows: TGTGCCAGCAGTTACGGGGGACAGGGGGCCTACGAGCAGTACTTC.

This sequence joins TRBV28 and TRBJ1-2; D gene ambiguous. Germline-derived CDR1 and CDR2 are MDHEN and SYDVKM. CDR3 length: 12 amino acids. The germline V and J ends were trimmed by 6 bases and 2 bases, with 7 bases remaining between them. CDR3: CASRTGNYGYTF. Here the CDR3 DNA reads TGTGCCAGCAGGACGGGGAACTATGGCTACACCTTC.

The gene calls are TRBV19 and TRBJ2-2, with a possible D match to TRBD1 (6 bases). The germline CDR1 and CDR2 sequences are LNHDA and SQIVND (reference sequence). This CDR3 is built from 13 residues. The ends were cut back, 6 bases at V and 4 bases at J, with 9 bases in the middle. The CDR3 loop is CASRGGTTGELFF. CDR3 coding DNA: TGTGCCAGTAGAGGGGGTACCACCGGGGAGCTGTTTTTT.

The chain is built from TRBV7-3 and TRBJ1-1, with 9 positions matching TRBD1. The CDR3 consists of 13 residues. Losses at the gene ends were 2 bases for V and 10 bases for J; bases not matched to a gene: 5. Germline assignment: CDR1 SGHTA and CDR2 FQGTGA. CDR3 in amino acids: CASSLGVTGGAFF. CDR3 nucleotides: TGTGCCAGCAGCTTAGGGGTGACAGGGGGAGCTTTCTTT.

The CDR3 DNA is TGTGCCAGCAGCGCCGGACTAGCGGGAGTCAATGAGCAGTTCTTC. Translation: CASSAGLAGVNEQFF. J is TRBJ2-1 and V is TRBV7-3, with 13 bases lining up with TRBD2. Trimming removed 5 bases from V and 6 bases from J; junction bases left unmatched: 4. Per germline, CDR1 SGHTA and CDR2 FQGTGA. The CDR3 length is 15 residues. The full variable domain, in which reference TRBV7-3 and TRBJ2-1 provide the parts outside the CDR3, is GAGVSQTPSNKVTEKGKYVELRCDPISGHTALYWYRQSLGQGPEFLIYFQGTGAADDSGLPNDRFFAVRPEGSVSTLKIQRTERGDSAVYLCASSAGLAGVNEQFFGPGTRLTVL.

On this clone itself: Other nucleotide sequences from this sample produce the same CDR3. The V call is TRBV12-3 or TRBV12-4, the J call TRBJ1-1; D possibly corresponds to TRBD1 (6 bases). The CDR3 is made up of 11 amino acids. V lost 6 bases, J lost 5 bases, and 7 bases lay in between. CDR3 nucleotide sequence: TGTGCCAGCAGCCAGGGGACTGAAGCTTTCTTT. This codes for CASSQGTEAFF.

The CDR3 DNA follows: TGTGCCAGCAGCTTACGGGACTTGGGATGGAACACCATATATTTT. Translation gives CASSLRDLGWNTIYF. V usage is TRBV7-2 and J usage is TRBJ1-3, with D perhaps TRBD1 (5 bases). V lost 2 bases to trimming and J lost 7 bases, with 15 bases between them. CDR1 and CDR2 (germline): SGHTA, FQGNSA. This CDR3 has 15 residues.

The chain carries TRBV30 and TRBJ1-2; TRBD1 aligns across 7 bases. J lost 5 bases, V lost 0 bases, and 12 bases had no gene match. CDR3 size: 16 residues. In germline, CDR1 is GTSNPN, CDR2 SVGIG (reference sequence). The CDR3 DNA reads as TGTGCCTGGAGTGTACGGGGGTCGGACAGGAGATATGGCTACACCTTC. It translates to CAWSVRGSDRRYGYTF. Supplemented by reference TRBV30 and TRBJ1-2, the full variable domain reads SQTIHQWPATLVQPVGSPLSLECTVEGTSNPNLYWYRQAAGRGLQLLFYSVGIGQISSEVPQNLSASRPQDRQFILSSKKLLLSDSGFYLCAWSVRGSDRRYGYTFGSGTRLTVV.

CDR3 sequence reads: CASIPTGGQPQHF. The CDR3 DNA reads TGTGCCAGCATCCCGACAGGGGGTCAGCCCCAGCATTTT. The chain links TRBV28 to TRBJ1-5, with TRBD1 matching 9 bases. J was trimmed by 6 bases and V by 7 bases; bases with no gene match: 4. CDR1 and CDR2 (germline): MDHEN, SYDVKM. CDR3 length: 13 residues. The full variable domain, its missing parts supplied by reference TRBV28 and TRBJ1-5, is DVKVTQSSRYLVKRTGEKVFLECVQDMDHENMFWYRQDPGLGLRLIYFSYDVKMKEKGDIPEGYSVSREKKERFSLILESASTNQTSMYLCASIPTGGQPQHFGDGTRLSIL.

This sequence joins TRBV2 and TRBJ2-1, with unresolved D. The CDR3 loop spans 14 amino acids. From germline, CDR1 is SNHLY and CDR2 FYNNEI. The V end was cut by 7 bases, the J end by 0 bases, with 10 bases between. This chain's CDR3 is CASNALSSYNEQFF. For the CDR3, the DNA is TGTGCCAGCAATGCTCTGAGCTCCTACAATGAGCAGTTCTTC.

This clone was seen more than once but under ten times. CDR3 region: CASSSGGANGYTF. The CDR3 DNA is TGCGCCAGCAGCTCGGGGGGCGCGAATGGCTACACCTTC. The V and J genes are TRBV5-1 and TRBJ1-2; D might be TRBD1 (6 bases). V lost 3 bases to trimming and J lost 6 bases, with 12 bases between them. The V gene's germline CDR1 is SGHRS and CDR2 YFSETQ. The CDR3 totals 13 residues. The complete variable domain, with remaining parts taken from reference TRBV5-1 and TRBJ1-2, reads KAGVTQTPRYLIKTRGQQVTLSCSPISGHRSVSWYQQTPGQGLQFLFEYFSETQRNKGNFPGRFSGRQFSNSRSEMNVSTLELGDSALYLCASSSGGANGYTFGSGTRLTVV.

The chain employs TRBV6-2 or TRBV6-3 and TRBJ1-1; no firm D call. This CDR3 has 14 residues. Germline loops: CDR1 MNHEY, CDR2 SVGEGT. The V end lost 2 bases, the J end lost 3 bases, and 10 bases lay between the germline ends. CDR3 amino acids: CASSYPGLDTEAFF. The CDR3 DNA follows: TGTGCCAGCAGTTACCCGGGTTTGGACACTGAAGCTTTCTTT.

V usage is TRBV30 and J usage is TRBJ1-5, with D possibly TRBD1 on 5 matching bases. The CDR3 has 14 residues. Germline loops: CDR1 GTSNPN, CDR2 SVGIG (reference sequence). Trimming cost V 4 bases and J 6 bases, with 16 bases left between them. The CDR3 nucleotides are TGTGCCTGGACATTGGCAGGGTATCGTCAGCCCCAGCATTTT. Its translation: CAWTLAGYRQPQHF. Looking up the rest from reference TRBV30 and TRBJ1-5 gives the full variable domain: SQTIHQWPATLVQPVGSPLSLECTVEGTSNPNLYWYRQAAGRGLQLLFYSVGIGQISSEVPQNLSASRPQDRQFILSSKKLLLSDSGFYLCAWTLAGYRQPQHFGDGTRLSIL.

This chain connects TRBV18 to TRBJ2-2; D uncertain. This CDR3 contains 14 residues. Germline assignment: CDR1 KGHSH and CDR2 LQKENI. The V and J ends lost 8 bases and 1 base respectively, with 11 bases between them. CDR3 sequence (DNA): TGTGCCAGCCCAGGCCGGAAGAACACCGGGGAGCTGTTTTTT. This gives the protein CASPGRKNTGELFF.

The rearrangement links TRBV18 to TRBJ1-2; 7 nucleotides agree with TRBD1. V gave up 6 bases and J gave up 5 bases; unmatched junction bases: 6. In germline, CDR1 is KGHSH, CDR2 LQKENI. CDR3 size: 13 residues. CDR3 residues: CASSGGQKYGYTF. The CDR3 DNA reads TGTGCCAGCTCCGGGGGACAGAAATATGGCTACACCTTC.

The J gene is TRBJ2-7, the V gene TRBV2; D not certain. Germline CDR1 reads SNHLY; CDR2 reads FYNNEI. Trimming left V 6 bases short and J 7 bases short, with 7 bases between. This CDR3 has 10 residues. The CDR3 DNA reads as TGTGCCAGCAGACTTGGTGAGCAGTACTTC. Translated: CASRLGEQYF.

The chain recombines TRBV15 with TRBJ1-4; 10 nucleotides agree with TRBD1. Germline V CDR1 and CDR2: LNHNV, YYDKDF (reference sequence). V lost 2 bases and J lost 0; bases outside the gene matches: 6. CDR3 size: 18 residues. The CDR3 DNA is TGTGCCACCAGCAGATACGGGACAGGGGATACAACTAATGAAAAACTGTTTTTT. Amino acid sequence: CATSRYGTGDTTNEKLFF.